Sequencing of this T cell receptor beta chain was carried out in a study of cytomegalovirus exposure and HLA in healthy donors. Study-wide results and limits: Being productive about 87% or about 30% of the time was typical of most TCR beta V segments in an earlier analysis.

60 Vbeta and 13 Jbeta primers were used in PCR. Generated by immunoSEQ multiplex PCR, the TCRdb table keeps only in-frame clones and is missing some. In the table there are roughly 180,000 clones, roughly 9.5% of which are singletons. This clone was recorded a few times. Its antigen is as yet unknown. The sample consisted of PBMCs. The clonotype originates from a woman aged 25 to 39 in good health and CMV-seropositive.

The CDR3 DNA follows: TGTGCCAGCAGCTTATTTACAAGCGGGGAGCTGTTTTTT. Its protein is CASSLFTSGELFF. The V gene is TRBV11-2, the J gene TRBJ2-2; D call uncertain. The CDR3 is made up of 13 amino acids. The V end lost 2 bases, the J end lost 7 bases, and 8 bases lay between the germline ends. Germline CDR1 is SGHAT and CDR2 is FQNNGV.